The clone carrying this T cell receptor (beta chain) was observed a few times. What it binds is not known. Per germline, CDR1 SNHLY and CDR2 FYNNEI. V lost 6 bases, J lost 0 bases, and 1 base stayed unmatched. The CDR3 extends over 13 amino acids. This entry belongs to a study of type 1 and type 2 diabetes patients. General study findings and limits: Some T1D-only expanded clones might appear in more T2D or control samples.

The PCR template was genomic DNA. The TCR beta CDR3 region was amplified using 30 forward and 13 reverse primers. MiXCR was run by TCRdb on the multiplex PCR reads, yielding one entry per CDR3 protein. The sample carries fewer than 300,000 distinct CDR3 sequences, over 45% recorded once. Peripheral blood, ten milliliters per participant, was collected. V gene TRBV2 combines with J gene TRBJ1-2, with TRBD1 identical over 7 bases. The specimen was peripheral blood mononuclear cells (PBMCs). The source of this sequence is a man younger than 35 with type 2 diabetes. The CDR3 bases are TGTGCCAGCAGGGGACAGACTAACTATGGCTACACCTTC. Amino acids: CASRGQTNYGYTF.